This T cell receptor (beta chain) was recovered during a study of blood T cell repertoires in COVID-19. Study in general: Acute-phase and convalescent COVID-19 samples originated in the United States, Italy and Spain. The analysed material was cDNA or gDNA that came from T cells, B-cell-depleted T cells, or PBMCs.

Germline V CDR1 and CDR2: SGHTS, YDEGEE. Trimming removed 5 bases from V and 0 bases from J, with 18 bases in between. This CDR3 has 16 residues. Per the original methods: Amplification with reference gene primers provided the estimates of nucleated cell counts. The data were produced by immunoSEQ multiplex PCR, yet TCRdb's version contains in-frame clones alone and is incomplete. V and J calls plus clone size are reproduced from that table; the DNA served to infer D and trimming. The table includes roughly 140,000 clones, approximately 80% detected once. The sequence came from a man between 60 and 75 years old with active or convalescent COVID-19. The V call is TRBV5-8, the J call TRBJ2-7, with a tentative D call TRBD2 (5 bases). Sequencing was performed on peripheral blood. The CDR3 is CASSYGPGLHSYEQYF. For the CDR3, the DNA is TGTGCCAGCAGTTATGGACCTGGACTGCACTCCTACGAGCAGTACTTC.